Below are 22 T cell receptor beta chains sequenced from a single sample in a study of blood T cell repertoires in COVID-19. Clones were sequenced by immunoSEQ multiplex PCR, and TCRdb holds only the in-frame ones, with some missing. The sample consists of more than 95,000 clones, about four fifths of them appearing once. The sequencing sample was made of peripheral blood. The receptors derive from a man aged 55 to 69 with acute or convalescent COVID-19.

The genes are TRBV7-8 and TRBJ1-3, with D perhaps TRBD1 (6 bases). This CDR3 has 15 residues. CDR1 SGHVS and CDR2 FQNEAQ come from the germline V gene. Trimming pared 2 bases from V and 7 bases from J, leaving 15 bases between. Written as DNA, the CDR3 is TGTGCCAGCAGCTTACTGGCAGGGGATGGGAACACCATATATTTT. This translates into CASSLLAGDGNTIYF.

This rearrangement joins TRBV11-3 to TRBJ2-3, with 11 bases aligning to TRBD1. Germline V gene data show CDR1 as SGHNT and CDR2 as YENEEA. V gave up 1 base and J gave up 7 bases; unmatched junction bases: 4. This CDR3 has 15 residues. The CDR3 bases are TGTGCCAGCAGCTTAGTTGGACAGGGGGCGTATACGCAGTATTTT. Translating gives CASSLVGQGAYTQYF.

The chain links TRBV5-1 to TRBJ2-7; 7 bases match TRBD2. CDR3 length equals 14 residues. V lost 1 base and J lost 0; bases outside the gene matches: 1. Germline CDR1 reads SGHRS; CDR2 reads YFSETQ. This chain's CDR3 is CASSLSGVSYEQYF. In DNA form, the CDR3 reads TGCGCCAGCAGCTTGAGCGGGGTCTCCTACGAGCAGTACTTC.

This clone was recorded once. This sequence joins TRBV6-5 and TRBJ1-5; D perhaps matches TRBD1 (5 bases). CDR3 length: 14 residues. V was cut by 2 bases and J by 1 base, with 6 bases left in between. Germline CDR1 MNHEY, CDR2 SVGAGI. For the CDR3, the DNA is TGTGCCAGCAGTTACAGGGGAAGCAATCAGCCCCAGCATTTT. Its translation is CASSYRGSNQPQHF.

This clone was recorded only once. The chain couples TRBV19 to TRBJ1-5; TRBD1 aligns across 9 bases. Germline lookup yields CDR1 LNHDA and CDR2 SQIVND (reference sequence). The V gene end was trimmed by 6 bases and the J gene end by 2 bases; junction bases not matched to a gene: 11. This CDR3 comprises 17 residues. The CDR3 here is CASSRRDRVDGNQPQHF. DNA of the CDR3: TGTGCCAGTAGCCGGCGGGACAGGGTTGACGGCAATCAGCCCCAGCATTTT.

A single count supports this clone. This rearrangement joins TRBV5-1 to TRBJ1-1; 7 nucleotides match TRBD1. The CDR3 has 14 residues. With 2 bases clipped from V and 5 bases from J, the junction kept 6 bases outside the gene matches. The germline V gene encodes CDR1 SGHRS and CDR2 YFSETQ. DNA of the CDR3: TGCGCCAGCAGCTTTACAGGGGAGGCGACTGAAGCTTTCTTT. Protein: CASSFTGEATEAFF.

The chain employs TRBV4-2 and TRBJ1-2; 7 bases align to TRBD1. Per germline, CDR1 LGHNA and CDR2 YNFKEQ. V lost 1 base and J lost 5; bases outside the gene matches: 7. The CDR3 is 15 amino acids. In DNA, the CDR3 is TGTGCCAGCAGCCAAGGGTCAGGGGGTGGATATGGCTACACCTTC. This translates into CASSQGSGGGYGYTF.

The CDR3 sequence: CASSLNSANEQFF. CDR3 in DNA: TGTGCCAGCAGCTTAAATAGCGCCAATGAGCAGTTCTTC. V gene TRBV7-9 combines with J gene TRBJ2-1; D possibly corresponds to TRBD2 (5 bases). Germline loops: CDR1 SEHNR, CDR2 FQNEAQ (reference sequence). The CDR3 has 13 residues. The ends were cut back, 2 bases at V and 6 bases at J, with 8 bases in the middle.

This clone was detected only once. V usage is TRBV20-1 and J usage is TRBJ2-3; possibly TRBD1 for D (5 bases). Trimming took 3 bases from V and 0 from J, leaving 10 bases between them. The CDR3 contains 14 residues. Germline CDR1 DFQATT, CDR2 SNEGSKA (reference sequence). The CDR3 region is CSASGALSTDTQYF. The CDR3, as DNA: TGCAGTGCTAGTGGGGCGCTTAGCACAGATACGCAGTATTTT.

CDR3 sequence (DNA): TGTGCCAGCAGTCCGGGGGGGGGCCCCTCCTACGAGCAGTACTTC. Translation gives CASSPGGGPSYEQYF. The rearrangement uses TRBV6-5 and TRBJ2-7, with 8 bases lining up with TRBD2. The ends lost 5 bases at V and 0 bases at J; junction bases unmatched: 6. The CDR3 is 15 residues long. From germline, CDR1 is MNHEY and CDR2 SVGAGI.

V usage is TRBV5-1 and J usage is TRBJ2-7; 7 nucleotides align to TRBD2. V lost 4 bases and J lost 3; bases outside the gene matches: 10. This CDR3 has 15 residues. Germline values: CDR1 SGHRS, CDR2 YFSETQ. The CDR3 spells CASSEGLPPFYEQYF. The CDR3 DNA is TGCGCCAGCAGCGAGGGACTACCCCCGTTCTACGAGCAGTACTTC.

The rearrangement uses TRBV7-3 and TRBJ2-2; 8 bases match TRBD1. The CDR3 runs to 14 residues. Unmatched junction bases numbered 3, after V lost 5 bases and J lost 4 bases. The germline CDR1 and CDR2 sequences are SGHTA and FQGTGA. CDR3 in amino acids: CASSPGTGTGELFF. The CDR3 nucleotides read TGTGCCAGCAGCCCCGGGACAGGCACCGGGGAGCTGTTTTTT. Complete variable domain (other parts from reference TRBV7-3 and TRBJ2-2): GAGVSQTPSNKVTEKGKYVELRCDPISGHTALYWYRQSLGQGPEFLIYFQGTGAADDSGLPNDRFFAVRPEGSVSTLKIQRTERGDSAVYLCASSPGTGTGELFFGEGSRLTVL.

The CDR3: CASSVRRPSYEQYF. The CDR3, as DNA: TGTGCCAGCAGTGTTAGGAGGCCCTCCTACGAGCAGTACTTC. The chain uses TRBV6-2 or TRBV6-3 and TRBJ2-7, with D possibly matching TRBD2 (5 bases). The germline CDR1 and CDR2 sequences are MNHEY and SVGEGT. This CDR3 has 14 residues. The V end was cut by 5 bases, the J end by 0 bases, with 11 bases between.

The V and J genes are TRBV5-4 and TRBJ2-2, with a tentative D call TRBD2 (6 bases). V was trimmed by 0 bases and J by 7 bases, leaving 13 bases between them. CDR1 and CDR2 (germline): SGHNT, YYREEE (reference sequence). The CDR3 loop spans 15 amino acids. The CDR3 spells CASSLGAGPGGELFF. CDR3 DNA: TGTGCCAGCAGCTTGGGAGCGGGCCCCGGCGGGGAGCTGTTTTTT.

V is TRBV6-6 and J is TRBJ2-1; D uncertain. The length of the CDR3 is 12 residues. V shed 0 bases and J shed 9 bases, with 6 bases lying between them. Germline assignment: CDR1 MNHNY and CDR2 SVGAGI (reference sequence). The CDR3: CASSYSKAEQFF. The CDR3, as DNA: TGTGCCAGCAGTTACTCGAAAGCTGAGCAGTTCTTC.

V usage is TRBV28 and J usage is TRBJ1-6, with 8 bases fitting TRBD1. Germline loops: CDR1 MDHEN, CDR2 SYDVKM. The V and J ends lost 3 bases and 0 bases, in that order; junction bases with no gene match: 13. The CDR3 extends over 20 amino acids. The CDR3 sequence: CASSFPQGAGFSSYNSPLHF. CDR3 sequence (DNA): TGTGCCAGCAGTTTCCCGCAGGGGGCGGGTTTTAGCTCCTATAATTCACCCCTCCACTTT.

The chain is built from TRBV19 and TRBJ2-3, with a tentative D call TRBD2 (5 bases). The germline V gene encodes CDR1 LNHDA and CDR2 SQIVND (reference sequence). Trimming removed 8 bases from V and 2 bases from J, with 11 bases in between. The length of the CDR3 is 13 residues. CDR3 residues: CASEGDYTDTQYF. The CDR3 region has the DNA TGTGCCAGTGAGGGCGACTACACAGATACGCAGTATTTT.

In this sample, this clone turned up once. This chain links TRBV27 with TRBJ1-1; 7 bases agree with TRBD1. V was clipped by 1 base and J by 2 bases; unmatched bases: 4. Per the germline V gene, CDR1 is MNHEY and CDR2 is SMNVEV (reference sequence). The length of the CDR3 is 15 residues. The DNA of the CDR3 is TGTGCCAGCAGTTTATACAGGGGCGATAACACTGAAGCTTTCTTT. This translates into CASSLYRGDNTEAFF.

The V and J genes are TRBV6-1 and TRBJ1-5; TRBD1 aligns across 8 bases. The CDR3 contains 18 residues. Germline lookup yields CDR1 MNHNS and CDR2 SASEGT. The V gene end was trimmed by 1 base and the J gene end by 2 bases; junction bases not matched to a gene: 10. The CDR3 region is CASSEGTGKAIRNQPQHF. CDR3 DNA sequence: TGTGCCAGCAGTGAAGGGACAGGGAAGGCTATACGCAATCAGCCCCAGCATTTT.

This chain uses TRBV18 with TRBJ2-7; TRBD1 aligns across 9 bases. This CDR3 spans 18 amino acids. Trimming took 4 bases from V and 2 from J; bases not matched to a gene: 15. Germline CDR1 KGHSH, CDR2 LQKENI. The CDR3 sequence: CASSLSGTGSRLTYEQYF. As DNA, the CDR3 is TGTGCCAGCTCACTCTCCGGGACAGGGTCTCGTTTGACCTACGAGCAGTACTTC.

This chain links TRBV7-8 with TRBJ2-1; TRBD2 matches at 8 bases. Germline CDR1 and CDR2: SGHVS and FQNEAQ. The J segment lost 2 bases and the V segment lost 5 bases, leaving 8 bases of the junction unmatched. The CDR3 consists of 16 residues. This CDR3 is CASSLRVTSAYNEQFF. CDR3 DNA: TGTGCCAGCAGCCTAAGAGTGACTAGCGCCTACAATGAGCAGTTCTTC.

This clone has only one observation. The chain has TRBV7-9 and TRBJ2-1; TRBD2 aligns across 11 bases. V was pared by 7 bases and J by 5 bases, with 16 bases of the junction left unmatched. This CDR3 spans 18 amino acids. Germline CDR1 is SEHNR and CDR2 is FQNEAQ (reference sequence). Here the CDR3 DNA reads TGTGCCAGCACGGACCTGGGAGGCTTAGCGGGGGGGCACAATGAGCAGTTCTTC. Protein: CASTDLGGLAGGHNEQFF.